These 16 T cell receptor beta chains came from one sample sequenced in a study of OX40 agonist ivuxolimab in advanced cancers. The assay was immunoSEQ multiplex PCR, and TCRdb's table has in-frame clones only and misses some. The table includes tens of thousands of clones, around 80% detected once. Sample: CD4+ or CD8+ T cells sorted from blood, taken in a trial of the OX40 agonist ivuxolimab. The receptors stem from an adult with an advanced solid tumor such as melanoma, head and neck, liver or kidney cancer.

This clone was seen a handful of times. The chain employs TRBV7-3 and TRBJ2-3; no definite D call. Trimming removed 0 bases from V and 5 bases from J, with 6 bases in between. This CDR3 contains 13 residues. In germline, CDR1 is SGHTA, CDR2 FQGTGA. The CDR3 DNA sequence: TGTGCCAGCAGCTTAACGGTCCTAGATACGCAGTATTTT. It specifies CASSLTVLDTQYF.

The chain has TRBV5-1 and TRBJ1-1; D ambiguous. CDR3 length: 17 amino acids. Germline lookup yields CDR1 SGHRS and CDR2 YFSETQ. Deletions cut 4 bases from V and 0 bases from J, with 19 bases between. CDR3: CASSGGFADAVNTEAFF. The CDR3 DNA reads TGCGCCAGCAGCGGTGGCTTCGCCGACGCCGTGAACACTGAAGCTTTCTTT. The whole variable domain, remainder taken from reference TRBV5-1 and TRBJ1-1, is KAGVTQTPRYLIKTRGQQVTLSCSPISGHRSVSWYQQTPGQGLQFLFEYFSETQRNKGNFPGRFSGRQFSNSRSEMNVSTLELGDSALYLCASSGGFADAVNTEAFFGQGTRLTVV.

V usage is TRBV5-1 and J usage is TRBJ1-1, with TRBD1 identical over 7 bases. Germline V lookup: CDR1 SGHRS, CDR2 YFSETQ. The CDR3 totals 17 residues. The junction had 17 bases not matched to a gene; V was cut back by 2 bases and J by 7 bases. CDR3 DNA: TGCGCCAGCAGCTTCCTGGGGGAGACAGGGTTGCCTCGTGAAGCTTTCTTT. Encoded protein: CASSFLGETGLPREAFF.

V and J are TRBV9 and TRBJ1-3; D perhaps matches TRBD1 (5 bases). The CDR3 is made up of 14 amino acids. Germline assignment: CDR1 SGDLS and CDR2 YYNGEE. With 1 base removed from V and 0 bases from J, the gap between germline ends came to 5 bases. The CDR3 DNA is TGTGCCAGCAGCGTACAGGGCTCTGGAAACACCATATATTTT. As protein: CASSVQGSGNTIYF.

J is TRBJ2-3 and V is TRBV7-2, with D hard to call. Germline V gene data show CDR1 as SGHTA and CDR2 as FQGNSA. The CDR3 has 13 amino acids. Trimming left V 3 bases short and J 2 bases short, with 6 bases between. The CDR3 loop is CASSLEFTDTQYF. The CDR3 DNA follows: TGTGCCAGCAGCTTGGAATTCACAGATACGCAGTATTTT.

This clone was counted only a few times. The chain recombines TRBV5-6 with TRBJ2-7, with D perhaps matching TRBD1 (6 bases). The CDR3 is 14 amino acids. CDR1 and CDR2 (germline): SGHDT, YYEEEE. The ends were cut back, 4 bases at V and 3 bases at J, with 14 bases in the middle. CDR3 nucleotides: TGTGCCAGCAGCCGGACCGGGACACGCTACGAGCAGTACTTC. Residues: CASSRTGTRYEQYF. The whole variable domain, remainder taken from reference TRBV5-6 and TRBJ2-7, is DAGVTQSPTHLIKTRGQQVTLRCSPKSGHDTVSWYQQALGQGPQFIFQYYEEEERQRGNFPDRFSGHQFPNYSSELNVNALLLGDSALYLCASSRTGTRYEQYFGPGTRLTVT.

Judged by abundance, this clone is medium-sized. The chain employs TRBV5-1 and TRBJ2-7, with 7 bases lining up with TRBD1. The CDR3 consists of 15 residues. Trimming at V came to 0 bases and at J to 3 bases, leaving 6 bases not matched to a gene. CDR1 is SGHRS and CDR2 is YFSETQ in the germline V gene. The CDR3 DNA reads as TGCGCCAGCAGCTTGGAGGCCTCAGGGGGCTACGAGCAGTACTTC. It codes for CASSLEASGGYEQYF. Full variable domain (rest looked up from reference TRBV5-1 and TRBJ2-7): KAGVTQTPRYLIKTRGQQVTLSCSPISGHRSVSWYQQTPGQGLQFLFEYFSETQRNKGNFPGRFSGRQFSNSRSEMNVSTLELGDSALYLCASSLEASGGYEQYFGPGTRLTVT.

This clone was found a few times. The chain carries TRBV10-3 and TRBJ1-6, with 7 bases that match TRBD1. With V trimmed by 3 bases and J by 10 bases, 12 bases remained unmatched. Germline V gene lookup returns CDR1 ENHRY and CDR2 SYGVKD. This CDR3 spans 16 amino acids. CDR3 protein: CAISDKDREVGSPLHF. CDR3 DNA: TGTGCCATCAGTGACAAAGACAGGGAGGTTGGGTCACCCCTCCACTTT.

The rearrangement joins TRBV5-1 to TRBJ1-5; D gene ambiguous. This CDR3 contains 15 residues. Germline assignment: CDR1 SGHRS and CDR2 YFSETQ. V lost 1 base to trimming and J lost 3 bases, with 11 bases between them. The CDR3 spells CASSLNGGNNQPQHF. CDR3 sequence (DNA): TGCGCCAGCAGCTTGAACGGCGGCAACAATCAGCCCCAGCATTTT. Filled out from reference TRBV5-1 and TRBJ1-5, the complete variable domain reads KAGVTQTPRYLIKTRGQQVTLSCSPISGHRSVSWYQQTPGQGLQFLFEYFSETQRNKGNFPGRFSGRQFSNSRSEMNVSTLELGDSALYLCASSLNGGNNQPQHFGDGTRLSIL.

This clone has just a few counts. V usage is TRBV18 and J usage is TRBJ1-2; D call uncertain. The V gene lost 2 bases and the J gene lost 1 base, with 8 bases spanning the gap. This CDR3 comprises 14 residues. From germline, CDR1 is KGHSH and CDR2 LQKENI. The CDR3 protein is CASSPRGLNYGYTF. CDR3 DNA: TGTGCCAGCTCACCAAGAGGCCTTAACTATGGCTACACCTTC.

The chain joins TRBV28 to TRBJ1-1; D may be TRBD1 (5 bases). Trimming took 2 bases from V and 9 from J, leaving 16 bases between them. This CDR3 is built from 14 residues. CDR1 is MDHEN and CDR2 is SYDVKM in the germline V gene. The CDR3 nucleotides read TGTGCCAGCAGTTTACCCCAACGCAGGGAACAAGCTTTCTTT. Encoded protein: CASSLPQRREQAFF.

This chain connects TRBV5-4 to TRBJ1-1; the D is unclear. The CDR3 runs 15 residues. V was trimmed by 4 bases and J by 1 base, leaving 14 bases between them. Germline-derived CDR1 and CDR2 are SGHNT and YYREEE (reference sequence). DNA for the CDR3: TGTGCCAGCAGCACCCGGGGTCTGGGGAACACTGAAGCTTTCTTT. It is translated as CASSTRGLGNTEAFF.

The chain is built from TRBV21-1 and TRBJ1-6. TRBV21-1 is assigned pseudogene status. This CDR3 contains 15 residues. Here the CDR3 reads CASSQSLRDGSPLHF. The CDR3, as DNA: TGTGCCAGCAGCCAGTCCCTAAGGGATGGCTCACCCCTCCACTTT.

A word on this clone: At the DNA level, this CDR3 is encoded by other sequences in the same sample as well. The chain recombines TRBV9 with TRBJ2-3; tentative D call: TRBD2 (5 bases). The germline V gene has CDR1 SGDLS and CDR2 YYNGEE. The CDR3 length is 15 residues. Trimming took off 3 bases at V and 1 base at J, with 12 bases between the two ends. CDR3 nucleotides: TGTGCCAGCAGCGCCAGAGGGCAGGGCACAGATACGCAGTATTTT. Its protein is CASSARGQGTDTQYF.

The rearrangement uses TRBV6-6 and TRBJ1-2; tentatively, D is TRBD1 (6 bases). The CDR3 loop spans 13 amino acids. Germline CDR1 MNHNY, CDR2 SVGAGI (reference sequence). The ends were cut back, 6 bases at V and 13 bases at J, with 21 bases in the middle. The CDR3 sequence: CASSIPDRKEVTF. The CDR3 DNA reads TGTGCCAGCAGCATACCGGACAGAAAGGAGGTCACCTTC.

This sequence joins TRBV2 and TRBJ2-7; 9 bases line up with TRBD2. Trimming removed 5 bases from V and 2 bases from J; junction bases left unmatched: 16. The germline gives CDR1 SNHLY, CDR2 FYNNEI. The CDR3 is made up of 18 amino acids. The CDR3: CASSRNPLWAGGPYEQYF. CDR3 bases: TGTGCCAGCAGTCGGAACCCCCTCTGGGCGGGGGGGCCCTACGAGCAGTACTTC.